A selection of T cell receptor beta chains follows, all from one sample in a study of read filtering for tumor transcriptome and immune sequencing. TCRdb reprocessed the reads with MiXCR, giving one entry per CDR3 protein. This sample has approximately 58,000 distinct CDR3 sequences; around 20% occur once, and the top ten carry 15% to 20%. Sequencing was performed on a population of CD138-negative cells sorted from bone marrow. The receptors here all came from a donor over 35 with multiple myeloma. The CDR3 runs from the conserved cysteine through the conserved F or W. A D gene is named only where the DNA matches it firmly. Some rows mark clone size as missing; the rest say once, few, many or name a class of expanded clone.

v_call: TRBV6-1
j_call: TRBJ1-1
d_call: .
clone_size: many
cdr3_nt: TGTGCCAGCAGTGGGGCCCTGGGACAAGAGAACACTGAAGCTTTCTTT
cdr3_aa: CASSGALGQENTEAFF

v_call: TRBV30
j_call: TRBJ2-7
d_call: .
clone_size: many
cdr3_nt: TGTGCCTGGGGGTGGTTCCGATCCTACGAGCAGTACTTC
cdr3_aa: CAWGWFRSYEQYF

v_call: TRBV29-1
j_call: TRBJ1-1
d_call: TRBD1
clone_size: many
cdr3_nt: TGCAGCGTTAGACAGGGGGCTGACACTGAAGCTTTCTTT
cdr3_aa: CSVRQGADTEAFF

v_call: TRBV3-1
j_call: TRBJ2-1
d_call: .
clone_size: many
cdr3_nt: TGTGCCAGCAGCCACGCAATTTCAGGGGCCAATGAGCAGTTCTTC
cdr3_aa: CASSHAISGANEQFF

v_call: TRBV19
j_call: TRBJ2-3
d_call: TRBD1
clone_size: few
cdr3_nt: TGTGCCAGTAGTAGGCAGGGGGCTGGCACAGATACGCAGTATTTT
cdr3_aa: CASSRQGAGTDTQYF

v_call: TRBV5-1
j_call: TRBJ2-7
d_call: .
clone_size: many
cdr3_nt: TGCGCCAGCAGCTTGCGTTCGGTTTTCCTCGAGCAGTACTTC
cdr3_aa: CASSLRSVFLEQYF

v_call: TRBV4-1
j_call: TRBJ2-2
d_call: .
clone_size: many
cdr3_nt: TGCGCCAGCAGCCGAGAGCGGGTCGGCGGCGGGGAGCTGTTTTTT
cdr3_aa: CASSRERVGGGELFF

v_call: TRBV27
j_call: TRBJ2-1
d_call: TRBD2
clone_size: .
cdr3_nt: TGTGCCAGCAGTTCACCCCCCGGGACTAGATGGCTGGGGTCCGAGAATGGGCAGTTCTTC
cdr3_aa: CASSSPPGTRWLGSENGQFF

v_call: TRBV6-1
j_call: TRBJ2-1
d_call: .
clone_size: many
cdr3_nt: TGTGCCACCCTGACCCTTTCCAATGAGCAGTTCTTC
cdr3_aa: CATLTLSNEQFF

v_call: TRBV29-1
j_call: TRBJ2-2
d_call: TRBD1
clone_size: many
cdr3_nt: TGCAGCGCCGCGACAGGGGACGGCACCGGGGAGCTGTTTTTT
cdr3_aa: CSAATGDGTGELFF

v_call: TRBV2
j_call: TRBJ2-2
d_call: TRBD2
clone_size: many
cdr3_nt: TGTGCCAGCAGGGGGACTAGCGGTAACACCGGGGAGCTGTTTTTT
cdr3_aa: CASRGTSGNTGELFF

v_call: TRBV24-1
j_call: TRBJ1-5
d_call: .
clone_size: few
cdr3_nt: TGTGCCACCAGTGAAGGTGGTCAGGGAAGGAGTCAGCCCCAGCATTTT
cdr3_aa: CATSEGGQGRSQPQHF

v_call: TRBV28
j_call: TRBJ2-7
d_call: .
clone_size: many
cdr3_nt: TGTGCCAGCGGACCCGGACGGATGGTCTACGAGCAGTACTTC
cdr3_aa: CASGPGRMVYEQYF

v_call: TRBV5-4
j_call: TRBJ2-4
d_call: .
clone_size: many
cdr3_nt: TGTGCCAGCAGCTTGGGGGGGGAAAGCAGGAACATTCAGTACTTC
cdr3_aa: CASSLGGESRNIQYF

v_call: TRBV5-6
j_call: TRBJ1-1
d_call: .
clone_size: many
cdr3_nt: TGTGCCAGCAGCTTCGGCAGTCTCGCGGCTGAAGCTTTCTTT
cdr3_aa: CASSFGSLAAEAFF

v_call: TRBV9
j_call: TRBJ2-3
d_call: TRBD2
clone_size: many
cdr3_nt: TGTGCCAGCAGCGTATCGCCTAGCGGAACAGATACGCAGTATTTT
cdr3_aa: CASSVSPSGTDTQYF

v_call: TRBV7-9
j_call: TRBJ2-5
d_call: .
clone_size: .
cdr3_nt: TGTGCCAGCAGCTTGAGGCCTTTAGAGACGGAGACCCAGTACTTC
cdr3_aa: CASSLRPLETETQYF

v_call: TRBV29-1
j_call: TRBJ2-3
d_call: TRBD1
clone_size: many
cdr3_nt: TGCAGCGTTGAACCGGGACAGGGGTTGACAGATACGCAGTATTTT
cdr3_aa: CSVEPGQGLTDTQYF

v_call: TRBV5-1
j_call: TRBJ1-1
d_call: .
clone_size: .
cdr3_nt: TGCGCCAGCAGCTTGGACATCCCGCCCCTGAACACTGAAGCTTTCTTT
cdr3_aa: CASSLDIPPLNTEAFF

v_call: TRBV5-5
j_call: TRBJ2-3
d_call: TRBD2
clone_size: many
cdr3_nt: TGTGCCAGCAGCTATGGGGGGGGCACAGATACGCAGTATTTT
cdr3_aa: CASSYGGGTDTQYF

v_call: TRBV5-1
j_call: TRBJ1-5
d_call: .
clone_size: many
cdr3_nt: TGCGCCAGCAGCTTGGACGGGGCAATCAATCAGCCCCAGCATTTT
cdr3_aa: CASSLDGAINQPQHF

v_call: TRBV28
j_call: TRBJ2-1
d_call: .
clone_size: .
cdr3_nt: TGTGCCAGCTCTGAAGACTCAAGCTCCTACAGTGAGCAGTTCTTC
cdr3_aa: CASSEDSSSYSEQFF

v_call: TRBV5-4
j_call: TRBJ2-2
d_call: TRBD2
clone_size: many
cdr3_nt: TGTGCCAGCAGACGGGGACTAGCGGGAGACGGCACCGGGGAGCTGTTTTTT
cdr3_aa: CASRRGLAGDGTGELFF

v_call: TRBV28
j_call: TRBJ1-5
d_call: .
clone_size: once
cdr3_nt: TGTGCCAGCAGTTTACAGATAGGCAATCAGCCCCAGCATTTT
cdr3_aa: CASSLQIGNQPQHF

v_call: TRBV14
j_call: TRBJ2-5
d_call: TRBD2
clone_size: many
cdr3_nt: TGTGCCAGCAGCCCCGGACTAGCGGTTTTCCAAGAGACCCAGTACTTC
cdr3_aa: CASSPGLAVFQETQYF

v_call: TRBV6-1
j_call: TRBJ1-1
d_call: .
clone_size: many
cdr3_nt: TGTGCCAGCAGTTCTTCAGGGGTCACTGAAGCTTTCTTT
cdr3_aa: CASSSSGVTEAFF

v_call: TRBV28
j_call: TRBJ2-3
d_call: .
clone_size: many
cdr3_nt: TGTGCCAGCAGTCTCTTCGGGATTCGGCGGGGTCGCACAGATACGCAGTATTTT
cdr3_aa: CASSLFGIRRGRTDTQYF

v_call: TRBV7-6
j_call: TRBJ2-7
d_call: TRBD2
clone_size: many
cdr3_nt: TGTGCCAGCAGCCGACTTCTGCGGGAGTTAGCACACGAGCAGTACTTC
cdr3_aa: CASSRLLRELAHEQYF